The sequence of this T cell receptor (beta chain) was determined in a study of tumor-infiltrating lymphocytes in oesophageal squamous cell carcinoma. Via MiXCR, TCRdb re-called the PCR reads, giving one row per CDR3 protein. The data show 10,000 to 15,000 distinct CDR3 sequences, 54% seen once. This CDR3 spans 13 amino acids. CDR1 and CDR2 (germline): SGHVS, FNYEAQ. This sequence originates from a male donor with esophageal squamous cell carcinoma. The sample taken for sequencing was esophageal tumor tissue. The chain uses TRBV7-6 and TRBJ2-4; D unresolved. The tail of the sequence fits TRBJ2-7 better, so the J call may be wrong. The DNA for the CDR3 is TGTGCCAGCAGCTTAGCCTCTCTCGGCGAGCAGTACTTC. Protein: CASSLASLGEQYF.